Below, 18 T cell receptor beta chains from the same sample are listed, as sequenced in a study of T cell repertoires in cytomegalovirus infection. Their target antigens are unknown. TCRdb reprocessed the reads via MiXCR and lists one record per CDR3 protein. This table has approximately 220,000 distinct CDR3 sequences, about 38% appearing once. This sample comprised CD8+ T cells from cultured PBMCs, obtained from culture after CMV antigen stimulation. Receptors were obtained from a human donor in good health (CMV status not recorded). Some clones in this sample may be carry-over from other donors' samples.

This sequence joins TRBV2 and TRBJ1-2; 9 nucleotides align to TRBD1. V shed 0 bases, J shed 8 bases, and the junction held 10 bases outside the gene matches. Germline CDR1 is SNHLY and CDR2 is FYNNEI. This CDR3 has 16 amino acids. DNA of the CDR3: TGTGCCAGCAGTGAAGCGGGACAGGGCCACATAGGGGGCTACACCTTC. Translation: CASSEAGQGHIGGYTF.

This clonotype was seen ten or more times. V is TRBV7-9 and J is TRBJ1-5; D is unresolved. Germline V gives CDR1 SEHNR, CDR2 FQNEAQ (reference sequence). CDR3 size: 14 residues. The V end lost 4 bases, the J end lost 4 bases, and 11 bases lay between the germline ends. CDR3 sequence: CASSYSNGNQPQHF. CDR3 in DNA: TGTGCCAGCAGCTATTCGAACGGGAATCAGCCCCAGCATTTT.

This clonotype was counted between two and nine times. This chain uses TRBV14 with TRBJ2-5, with 10 bases fitting TRBD2. The CDR3 loop spans 18 amino acids. V lost 1 base to trimming and J lost 0 bases; unmatched junction nucleotides: 8. Germline V gives CDR1 SGHDN, CDR2 FVKESK. The CDR3 spells CASSQGVGLAAYQETQYF. In DNA, the CDR3 is TGTGCCAGCAGCCAAGGAGTCGGACTAGCGGCGTACCAAGAGACCCAGTACTTC. The full variable domain, its missing parts supplied by reference TRBV14 and TRBJ2-5, is EAGVTQFPSHSVIEKGQTVTLRCDPISGHDNLYWYRRVMGKEIKFLLHFVKESKQDESGMPNNRFLAERTGGTYSTLKVQPAELEDSGVYFCASSQGVGLAAYQETQYFGPGTRLLVL.

V is TRBV7-9 and J is TRBJ2-7; the D gene is possibly TRBD2 (6 bases). The CDR3 length is 15 residues. The V end lost 1 base, the J end lost 5 bases, and 15 bases lay between the germline ends. Germline CDR1 SEHNR, CDR2 FQNEAQ (reference sequence). This CDR3 reads CASSLEAGSSHEQYF. The DNA for the CDR3 is TGTGCCAGCAGCTTAGAGGCGGGGTCTAGCCACGAGCAGTACTTC.

The gene calls are TRBV27 and TRBJ2-7; TRBD2 matches 7 bases. With V trimmed by 7 bases and J by 0 bases, 6 bases remained unmatched. The CDR3 runs 14 residues. Germline loops: CDR1 MNHEY, CDR2 SMNVEV (reference sequence). CDR3 loop: CASTGGPPSYEQYF. CDR3 bases: TGTGCCAGCACGGGGGGACCTCCCTCCTACGAGCAGTACTTC.

The chain combines TRBV19 with TRBJ2-6, with 9 bases identical to TRBD1. The J segment lost 2 bases and the V segment lost 9 bases, leaving 11 bases of the junction unmatched. CDR1 is LNHDA, CDR2 SQIVND, per germline (reference sequence). This CDR3 has 17 amino acids. For the CDR3, the DNA is TGTGCCAGCAGAGGACAGGGGAAGGAAGCTGGGGCCAACGTCCTGACTTTC. Translation: CASRGQGKEAGANVLTF.

The V gene is TRBV7-2, the J gene TRBJ2-7; 10 bases match TRBD2. V lost 5 bases, J lost 7 bases, and 8 bases stayed unmatched. CDR3 length: 14 residues. CDR1 is SGHTA and CDR2 is FQGNSA in the germline V gene. The CDR3 coding sequence is TGTGCCAGCAGCGCGAGCGGGAGGGTCTGGGAGCAGTACTTC. It specifies CASSASGRVWEQYF.

This chain connects TRBV7-3 to TRBJ2-1; D ambiguous. Germline V CDR1 and CDR2: SGHTA, FQGTGA. The CDR3 covers 18 residues. V lost 6 bases and J lost 4, with 25 bases in between. The CDR3 nucleotides are TGTGCCAGCAGACTTCCCAGCTTTGCGGTCAACCTTTACAATGAGCAGTTCTTC. This codes for CASRLPSFAVNLYNEQFF.

This chain links TRBV7-8 with TRBJ1-2; the D gene is possibly TRBD1 (5 bases). CDR3 size: 15 residues. The ends were cut back, 2 bases at V and 8 bases at J, with 18 bases in the middle. Germline V CDR1 and CDR2: SGHVS, FQNEAQ. The CDR3 sequence: CASSLSNAPGWGYTF. CDR3 DNA sequence: TGTGCCAGCAGCTTATCGAACGCACCAGGGTGGGGCTACACCTTC.

The V call is TRBV11-2, the J call TRBJ2-1; D is unresolved. The CDR3 is made up of 13 amino acids. Trimming took 6 bases from V and 8 from J, leaving 14 bases between them. CDR1 and CDR2 from the germline V gene are SGHAT and FQNNGV. For the CDR3, the DNA is TGTGCCAGCAGTCCCGGTCTAAAGGATGAGCAGTTCTTC. This translates into CASSPGLKDEQFF.

This clonotype was observed at least ten times. The chain combines TRBV7-8 with TRBJ2-5; 15 nucleotides agree with TRBD2. The CDR3 is 16 residues long. Germline V gene lookup returns CDR1 SGHVS and CDR2 FQNEAQ. After removal of 5 bases from V and 6 bases from J, the junction contained 7 bases not matched to a gene. As DNA, the CDR3 is TGTGCCAGCAGCCCGGGGACTAGCGGGGGGAGGAAGACCCAGTACTTC. Its translation is CASSPGTSGGRKTQYF.

This clonotype turned up a few times. The gene calls are TRBV12-3 or TRBV12-4 and TRBJ1-2; the match to TRBD1 covers 9 bases. Trimming at V came to 6 bases and at J to 1 base, leaving 9 bases not matched to a gene. The CDR3 extends over 16 amino acids. CDR3 loop: CASSRQGEPINYGYTF. The CDR3 DNA reads as TGTGCCAGCAGCCGACAGGGGGAACCTATTAACTATGGCTACACCTTC.

This clonotype was detected a few times. This chain joins TRBV27 and TRBJ2-7; 13 bases match TRBD2. CDR3 length equals 15 residues. With 6 bases clipped from V and 3 bases from J, the junction kept 5 bases outside the gene matches. Per germline, CDR1 MNHEY and CDR2 SMNVEV (reference sequence). CDR3 protein: CASSLGTSGNYEQYF. CDR3 sequence (DNA): TGTGCCAGCAGCCTAGGGACTAGCGGGAACTACGAGCAGTACTTC.

The J gene is TRBJ2-7, the V gene TRBV11-1; 9 bases agree with TRBD1. J gave up 4 bases and V 4 bases, and 8 bases lay outside the gene matches. CDR1 SGHAT and CDR2 FQDESV come from the germline V gene (reference sequence). The CDR3 runs 15 residues. DNA of the CDR3: TGTGCCAGCAGCTCACCGGGACAGGGTTTGTACGAGCAGTACTTC. This sequence encodes CASSSPGQGLYEQYF.

J is TRBJ2-3 and V is TRBV11-2; D gene unclear. V was clipped by 0 bases and J by 3 bases, with 16 bases between them. The germline gives CDR1 SGHAT, CDR2 FQNNGV. The CDR3 is made up of 17 amino acids. The CDR3 sequence: CASSLDYVLTKTDTQYF. The DNA for the CDR3 is TGTGCCAGCAGCTTAGATTATGTACTAACGAAGACAGATACGCAGTATTTT.

J is TRBJ2-7 and V is TRBV12-3 or TRBV12-4; 9 bases line up with TRBD2. V lost 7 bases, J lost 4 bases, and 11 bases stayed unmatched. This CDR3 spans 15 amino acids. This CDR3 reads CASTSGGTSRYEQYF. In nucleotides, the CDR3 is TGTGCCAGCACCTCCGGCGGGACTAGCCGGTACGAGCAGTACTTC.

This clonotype was observed a handful of times. V gene TRBV7-4 combines with J gene TRBJ2-7; D is undetermined. The CDR3 runs to 13 residues. Trimming took 4 bases from V and 7 from J, leaving 14 bases between them. Germline CDR1 is SGHVT and CDR2 is SQSDAQ. The CDR3 DNA reads TGTGCCAGCAGCTGGGGAAACCCCATGGAGCAGTACTTC. It specifies CASSWGNPMEQYF. Combining the CDR3 with reference TRBV7-4 and TRBJ2-7 gives the whole variable domain GAGVSQSPRYKVAKRGRDVALRCDSISGHVTLYWYRQTLGQGSEVLTYSQSDAQRDKSGRPSGRFSAERPERSVSTLKIQRTEQGDSAVYLCASSWGNPMEQYFGPGTRLTVT.

In this sample, this clonotype turned up a few times. The chain is built from TRBV9 and TRBJ2-7; 7 positions agree with TRBD1. Germline V gene data show CDR1 as SGDLS and CDR2 as YYNGEE. The CDR3 is 16 residues long. Trimming at V came to 3 bases and at J to 3 bases, leaving 12 bases not matched to a gene. CDR3 region: CASSAARTGEIYEQYF. DNA of the CDR3: TGTGCCAGCAGCGCCGCCCGGACAGGTGAAATCTACGAGCAGTACTTC.